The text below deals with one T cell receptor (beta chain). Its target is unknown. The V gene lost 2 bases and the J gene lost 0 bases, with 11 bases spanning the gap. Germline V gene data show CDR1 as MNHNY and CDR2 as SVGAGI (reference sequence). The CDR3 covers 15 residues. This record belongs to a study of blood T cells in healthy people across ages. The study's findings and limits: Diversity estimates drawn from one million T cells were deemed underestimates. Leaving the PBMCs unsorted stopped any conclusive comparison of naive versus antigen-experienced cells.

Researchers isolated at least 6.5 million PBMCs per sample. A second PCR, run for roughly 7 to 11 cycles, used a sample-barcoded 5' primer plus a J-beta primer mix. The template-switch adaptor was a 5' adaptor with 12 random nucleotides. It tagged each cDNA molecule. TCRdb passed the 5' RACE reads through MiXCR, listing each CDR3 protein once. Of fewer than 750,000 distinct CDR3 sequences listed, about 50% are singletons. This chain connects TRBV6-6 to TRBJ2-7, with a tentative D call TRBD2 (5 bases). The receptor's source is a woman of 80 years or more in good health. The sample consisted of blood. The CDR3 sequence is CASSYERRSSYEQYF. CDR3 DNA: TGTGCCAGCAGTTACGAACGGAGGAGCTCCTACGAGCAGTACTTC.